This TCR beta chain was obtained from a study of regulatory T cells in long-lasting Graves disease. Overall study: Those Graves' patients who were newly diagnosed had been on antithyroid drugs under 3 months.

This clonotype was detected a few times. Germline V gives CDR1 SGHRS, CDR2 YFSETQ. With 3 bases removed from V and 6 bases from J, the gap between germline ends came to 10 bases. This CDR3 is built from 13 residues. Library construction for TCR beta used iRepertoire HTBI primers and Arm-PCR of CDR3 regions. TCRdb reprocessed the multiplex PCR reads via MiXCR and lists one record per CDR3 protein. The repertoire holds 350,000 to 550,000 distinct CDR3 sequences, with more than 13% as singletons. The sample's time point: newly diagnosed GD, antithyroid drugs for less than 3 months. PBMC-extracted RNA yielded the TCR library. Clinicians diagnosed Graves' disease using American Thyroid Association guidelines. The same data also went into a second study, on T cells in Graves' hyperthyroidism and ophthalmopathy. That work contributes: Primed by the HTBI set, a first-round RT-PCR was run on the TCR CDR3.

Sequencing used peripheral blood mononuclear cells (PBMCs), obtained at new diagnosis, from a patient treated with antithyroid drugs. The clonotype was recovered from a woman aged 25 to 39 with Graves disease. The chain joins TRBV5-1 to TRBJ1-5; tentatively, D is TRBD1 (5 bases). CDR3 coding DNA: TGCGCCAGCAGCTCCGACAGCGGTCAGCCCCAGCATTTT. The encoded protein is CASSSDSGQPQHF.